This T cell receptor (beta chain) was documented in a study of cytomegalovirus exposure and HLA in healthy donors. The study's findings and limits: Later on, an analysis tied some 17,000 TCR beta sequences to HLA alleles at 0.05 false discovery rate.

With 60 Vbeta and 13 Jbeta primers, the PCR was carried out. The protocol was immunoSEQ multiplex PCR, while the TCRdb copy is restricted to in-frame clones and leaves out a portion. The sample shows about 180,000 clones, about four fifths of them seen only once. The CDR3 is 16 residues long, ends included. On this clone itself: Antigen specificity is unknown. The DNA is left out, because the CDR3 cannot be placed on it with certainty; the CDR3 is given as TCRdb lists it.

The sequence was obtained from a woman aged 18-35 years in good health and CMV-seropositive. Input material: PBMCs. V usage is TRBV7-5 and J usage is TRBJ1-3; whether TRBD1, the table's D call, matches the DNA was not checked. TRBV7-5 is shown as a pseudogene. The CDR3 sequence: CARSLVGQGAGNTIYF.